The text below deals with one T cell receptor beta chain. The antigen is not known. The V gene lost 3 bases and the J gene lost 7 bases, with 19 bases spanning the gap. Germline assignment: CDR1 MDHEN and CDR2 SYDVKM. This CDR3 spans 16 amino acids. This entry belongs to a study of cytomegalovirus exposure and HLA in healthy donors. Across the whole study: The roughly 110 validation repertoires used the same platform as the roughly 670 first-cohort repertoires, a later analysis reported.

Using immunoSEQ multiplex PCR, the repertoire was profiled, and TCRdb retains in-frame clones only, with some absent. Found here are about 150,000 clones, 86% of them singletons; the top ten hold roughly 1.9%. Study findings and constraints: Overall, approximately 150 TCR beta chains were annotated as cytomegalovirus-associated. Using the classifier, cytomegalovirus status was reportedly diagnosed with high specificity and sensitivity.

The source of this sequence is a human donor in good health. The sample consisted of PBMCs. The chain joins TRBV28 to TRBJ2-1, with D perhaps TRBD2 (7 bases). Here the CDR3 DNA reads TGTGCCAGCAGTTTTGGGGGGGCTAGCGGACGAAATGAGCAGTTCTTC. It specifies CASSFGGASGRNEQFF.